The 25 T cell receptor beta chains below all came from one sample that was sequenced in a study of CD8 T cells in ankylosing spondylitis. TCRdb reprocessed the 5' RACE reads with MiXCR, giving one entry per CDR3 protein. The sample lists approximately 240,000 distinct CDR3 sequences; roughly a tenth were seen once. Sequenced input: blood, either unsorted or a sorted T cell fraction (not recorded which). These receptors were collected from a male donor with ankylosing spondylitis or in good health (not recorded which).

There are many counts of this clonotype. V gene TRBV7-2 combines with J gene TRBJ2-1; weak D call: TRBD2 (6 bases). V lost 10 bases, J lost 2 bases, and 15 bases lay in between. Germline assignment: CDR1 SGHTA and CDR2 FQGNSA. This CDR3 spans 14 amino acids. Written as DNA, the CDR3 is TGTGCCACCGGGGAGCGGGCGGCCTACAATGAGCAGTTCTTC. It is translated as CATGERAAYNEQFF.

This clonotype was detected a few times. V is TRBV12-3 or TRBV12-4 and J is TRBJ2-5, with TRBD2 matching over 13 bases. This CDR3 is built from 19 residues. The ends lost 11 bases at V and 2 bases at J; junction bases unmatched: 20. The CDR3 DNA reads TGTGCCTGCTGTTTAGCGTCCGGACTAGCGGGAGAACGGCAAGAGACCCAGTACTTC. Translated, it gives CACCLASGLAGERQETQYF.

In its sample, this clonotype was seen many times. V gene TRBV12-3 or TRBV12-4 combines with J gene TRBJ2-5; tentative D call: TRBD2 (6 bases). The CDR3 extends over 14 amino acids. Trimming shortened V by 3 bases and J by 3 bases, and 11 bases separated the two germline ends. The CDR3 here is CASSFWGEEETQYF. The CDR3 coding sequence is TGTGCCAGCAGTTTCTGGGGGGAGGAAGAGACCCAGTACTTC.

Worth noting for this clonotype: A much bigger clone sits one base away, suggesting this may be a read error. The chain recombines TRBV7-9 with TRBJ1-2; 7 bases match TRBD1. CDR1 is SEHNR, CDR2 FQNEAQ, per germline (reference sequence). V trimming: 4 bases; J trimming: 8 bases; junction bases outside the gene matches: 4. The CDR3 extends over 12 amino acids. The CDR3 region is CASSSQGEGYTF. The CDR3 DNA sequence: TGTGCCAGCAGCTCTCAGGGGGAGGGCTACACCTTC.

This clonotype has a count of ten or more. V gene TRBV2 combines with J gene TRBJ1-5; TRBD1 might be the D (6 bases). Germline CDR1 and CDR2: SNHLY and FYNNEI. This CDR3 has 13 amino acids. V shed 9 bases and J shed 3 bases, with 12 bases lying between them. The CDR3 loop reads CASEQGVNQPQHF. DNA for the CDR3: TGTGCCAGTGAACAGGGAGTCAATCAGCCCCAGCATTTT.

In its sample, this clonotype was seen many times. The chain carries TRBV5-1 and TRBJ1-5, with D perhaps TRBD1 (6 bases). The CDR3 runs 14 residues. Trimming pared 4 bases from V and 5 bases from J, leaving 13 bases between. The germline V gene has CDR1 SGHRS and CDR2 YFSETQ. CDR3 protein: CASSPVAGDQPQHF. DNA of the CDR3: TGCGCCAGCAGCCCCGTGGCAGGGGATCAGCCCCAGCATTTT.

As to this clonotype: A much bigger clone sits one base away, suggesting this may be a read error. For the CDR3, the DNA is TGTGCCAGCAGCCCGACCTTAGGGCCGACTGAAGCTTTCTTT. It specifies CASSPTLGPTEAFF. The chain employs TRBV7-2 and TRBJ1-1; D is uncertain. This CDR3 contains 14 residues. The ends were cut back, 5 bases at V and 5 bases at J, with 15 bases in the middle. The germline V gene encodes CDR1 SGHTA and CDR2 FQGNSA.

This clonotype turned up a few times. The chain combines TRBV19 with TRBJ1-6; 9 bases agree with TRBD1. The CDR3 is 15 amino acids. The V segment lost 6 bases and the J segment 9 bases; nucleotides outside the gene matches: 9. Germline CDR1 reads LNHDA; CDR2 reads SQIVND (reference sequence). CDR3 region: CASRLRDRVVSPLHF. The CDR3 DNA reads as TGTGCCAGTAGACTCCGGGACAGGGTGGTTTCACCCCTCCACTTT.

This clonotype was observed many times. The chain employs TRBV27 and TRBJ2-1; TRBD2 agrees at 14 bases. CDR1 and CDR2 from the germline V gene are MNHEY and SMNVEV (reference sequence). Trimming at V came to 6 bases and at J to 4 bases, leaving 5 bases not matched to a gene. The CDR3 consists of 16 residues. CDR3 residues: CASSPRLAGGYNEQFF. The CDR3 coding sequence is TGTGCCAGCAGCCCTCGACTAGCGGGAGGGTACAATGAGCAGTTCTTC.

This clonotype came up many times. The J gene is TRBJ2-3, the V gene TRBV7-2, with D hard to call. The CDR3 extends over 16 amino acids. With 3 bases removed from V and 0 bases from J, the gap between germline ends came to 13 bases. Germline CDR1 is SGHTA and CDR2 is FQGNSA. CDR3 sequence: CASSFLRLDSTDTQYF. The DNA for the CDR3 is TGTGCCAGCAGCTTCCTCCGGTTGGACAGCACAGATACGCAGTATTTT.

There are many counts of this clonotype. The chain combines TRBV4-1 with TRBJ2-7; D not certain. V was pared by 0 bases and J by 3 bases, with 18 bases between. The CDR3 contains 17 residues. Germline lookup yields CDR1 MGHRA and CDR2 YSYEKL. The CDR3 sequence is CASSQDEKGGANYEQYF. The CDR3 DNA sequence: TGCGCCAGCAGCCAAGATGAGAAGGGTGGAGCAAACTACGAGCAGTACTTC.

The rearrangement uses TRBV6-2 or TRBV6-3 and TRBJ2-6, with unresolved D. CDR3 length: 17 residues. Trimming shortened V by 7 bases and J by 0 bases, and 16 bases separated the two germline ends. Per germline, CDR1 MNHEY and CDR2 SVGEGT. Here the CDR3 DNA reads TGTGCCAGCACCTCAGACACACACTCCTCTGGGGCCAACGTCCTGACTTTC. Encoded protein: CASTSDTHSSGANVLTF.

This chain links TRBV20-1 with TRBJ2-7, with D tentatively TRBD1 (6 bases). V was shortened by 5 bases and J by 2 bases, with 19 bases between the two germline ends. The germline V gene has CDR1 DFQATT and CDR2 SNEGSKA (reference sequence). The length of the CDR3 is 15 residues. The CDR3 protein is CSAFMDSRLTYEQYF. The CDR3, as DNA: TGCAGTGCTTTTATGGACAGCCGATTAACCTACGAGCAGTACTTC.

The J gene is TRBJ2-3, the V gene TRBV6-1; possible D gene TRBD1, 6 bases. Trimming removed 6 bases from V and 0 bases from J, with 22 bases in between. The V gene's germline CDR1 is MNHNS and CDR2 SASEGT. This CDR3 has 18 residues. CDR3 nucleotides: TGTGCCAGCAGCCCCCCTGGGGGCGGACTTCTTAGCACAGATACGCAGTATTTT. Encoded protein: CASSPPGGGLLSTDTQYF.

This clonotype showed up many times. The chain recombines TRBV5-1 with TRBJ1-2; weak D call: TRBD1 (5 bases). CDR1 is SGHRS and CDR2 is YFSETQ in the germline V gene. Trimming removed 5 bases from V and 4 bases from J, with 9 bases in between. CDR3 size: 12 residues. DNA of the CDR3: TGCGCCAGCAGACGGCAGGGCTATGGCTACACCTTC. It translates to CASRRQGYGYTF. Complete variable domain (other parts from reference TRBV5-1 and TRBJ1-2): KAGVTQTPRYLIKTRGQQVTLSCSPISGHRSVSWYQQTPGQGLQFLFEYFSETQRNKGNFPGRFSGRQFSNSRSEMNVSTLELGDSALYLCASRRQGYGYTFGSGTRLTVV.

The V call is TRBV15, the J call TRBJ2-1, with TRBD2 matching over 7 bases. The CDR3 loop spans 15 amino acids. From germline, CDR1 is LNHNV and CDR2 YYDKDF (reference sequence). V trimming: 3 bases; J trimming: 3 bases; junction bases outside the gene matches: 5. CDR3 in DNA: TGTGCCACCAGCAGGGACGGACTAGACTACAATGAGCAGTTCTTC. This sequence encodes CATSRDGLDYNEQFF.

The table lists this clonotype with many counts. This rearrangement joins TRBV29-1 to TRBJ1-2; no firm D call. Trimming removed 6 bases at V and 8 bases at J, with 10 bases between. This CDR3 is 10 amino acids long. CDR1 is SQVTM, CDR2 ANQGSEA, per germline. CDR3 DNA sequence: TGCAGCGTCGATAAGGGAGGCTACACCTTC. It yields the protein CSVDKGGYTF. Together with reference TRBV29-1 and TRBJ1-2, the CDR3 gives the full variable domain: SAVISQKPSRDICQRGTSLTIQCQVDSQVTMMFWYRQQPGQSLTLIATANQGSEATYESGFVIDKFPISRPNLTFSTLTVSNMSPEDSSIYLCSVDKGGYTFGSGTRLTVV.

This clonotype was seen many times. The chain employs TRBV29-1 and TRBJ2-7; 9 bases agree with TRBD1. The V gene end was trimmed by 3 bases and the J gene end by 6 bases; junction bases not matched to a gene: 3. The CDR3 extends over 12 amino acids. The germline gives CDR1 SQVTM, CDR2 ANQGSEA. In nucleotides, the CDR3 is TGCAGCGTTGATACAGGGGGCGGCGAGCAGTACTTC. This codes for CSVDTGGGEQYF.

The rearrangement joins TRBV7-9 to TRBJ1-1, with D unresolved. Germline CDR1 and CDR2: SEHNR and FQNEAQ (reference sequence). This CDR3 region has 14 residues. V shed 1 base and J shed 3 bases, with 9 bases lying between them. This CDR3 is CASSLVSSDTEAFF. The CDR3 DNA is TGTGCCAGCAGCTTAGTATCGTCTGACACTGAAGCTTTCTTT. The whole variable domain, remainder taken from reference TRBV7-9 and TRBJ1-1, is DTGVSQNPRHKITKRGQNVTFRCDPISEHNRLYWYRQTLGQGPEFLTYFQNEAQLEKSRLLSDRFSAERPKGSFSTLEIQRTEQGDSAMYLCASSLVSSDTEAFFGQGTRLTVV.

In this sample, this clonotype turned up a few times. The CDR3 protein is CASSLTGLDYGYTF. CDR3 bases: TGTGCCAGCAGTTTAACGGGATTGGACTATGGCTACACCTTC. The rearrangement uses TRBV12-3 or TRBV12-4 and TRBJ1-2; the D is unclear. There are 14 residues in the CDR3. V shed 2 bases and J shed 3 bases, with 10 bases lying between them.

This clonotype appeared a few times. The chain carries TRBV20-1 and TRBJ1-2; TRBD1 might be the D (5 bases). V lost 0 bases and J lost 8, with 10 bases in between. From germline, CDR1 is DFQATT and CDR2 SNEGSKA (reference sequence). The CDR3 contains 12 residues. The CDR3, as DNA: TGCAGTGCTAGAGACCCCCAGGGAGGCTACACCTTC. Protein product: CSARDPQGGYTF.

This clonotype showed up many times. The chain recombines TRBV19 with TRBJ2-3, with 11 bases matching TRBD2. The V and J ends lost 3 bases and 1 base, in that order; junction bases with no gene match: 9. Germline CDR1 and CDR2: LNHDA and SQIVND (reference sequence). CDR3 length equals 18 residues. CDR3: CASSIRLAGSPRTDTQYF. In DNA, the CDR3 is TGTGCCAGTAGTATTCGACTAGCGGGGTCGCCGCGCACAGATACGCAGTATTTT.

This clonotype was seen only a few times. The CDR3 coding sequence is TGTGCCTGGAGTGTAACGGGACAGGGGGCGAGGGGCTACACCTTC. Its translation is CAWSVTGQGARGYTF. The gene calls are TRBV30 and TRBJ1-2; TRBD1 matches at 12 bases. There are 15 residues in the CDR3. V shed 0 bases and J 8 bases; nucleotides not matched to a gene: 7. The germline V gene encodes CDR1 GTSNPN and CDR2 SVGIG (reference sequence).

The rearrangement links TRBV7-9 to TRBJ1-2; D is unclear. V lost 5 bases and J 3 bases, leaving 10 bases between the germline ends. The CDR3 runs 13 residues. Germline V gene sequence: CDR1 SEHNR, CDR2 FQNEAQ (reference sequence). The CDR3 bases are TGTGCCAGCAGCCTGATCATGGACTATGGCTACACCTTC. Translation: CASSLIMDYGYTF.

At least ten counts were recorded for this clonotype. This chain's CDR3 is CASSLRQGAHEQYF. DNA for the CDR3: TGTGCCAGCAGTTTACGACAGGGGGCCCACGAGCAGTACTTC. This chain links TRBV12-3 or TRBV12-4 with TRBJ2-7; 10 bases line up with TRBD1. The CDR3 has 14 amino acids. V lost 2 bases and J lost 5; bases outside the gene matches: 3.